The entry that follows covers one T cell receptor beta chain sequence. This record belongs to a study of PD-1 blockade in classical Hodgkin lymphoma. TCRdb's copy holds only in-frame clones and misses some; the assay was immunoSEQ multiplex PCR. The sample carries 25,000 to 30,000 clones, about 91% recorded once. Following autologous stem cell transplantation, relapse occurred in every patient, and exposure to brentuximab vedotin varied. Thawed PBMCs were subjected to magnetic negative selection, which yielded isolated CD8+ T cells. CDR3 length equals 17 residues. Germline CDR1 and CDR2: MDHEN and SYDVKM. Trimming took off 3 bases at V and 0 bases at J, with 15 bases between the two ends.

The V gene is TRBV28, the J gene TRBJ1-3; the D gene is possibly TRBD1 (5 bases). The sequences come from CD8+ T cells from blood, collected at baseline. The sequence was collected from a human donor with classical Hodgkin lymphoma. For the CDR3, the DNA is TGTGCCAGCAGTTTTCCCCGGGGGTGGGACTCTGGAAACACCATATATTTT. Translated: CASSFPRGWDSGNTIYF.